This T cell receptor beta chain emerged from a study of CD8 T cells in Susac syndrome. Broader study findings: The study conceded that its TCR sequencing and HLA analysis involved relatively few individuals.

Random hexamers were used to reverse transcribe an amount of about 0.45 to 1 ug RNA. Amplification of TCR beta CDR3 spanned 54 Vbeta and 13 Jbeta via immunoSEQ multiplex PCR. TCRdb ran MiXCR on the immunoSEQ multiplex PCR reads and lists one entry per CDR3 protein. Of about 300,000 distinct CDR3 sequences in the sample, 85% were seen once. As to this clonotype: Its antigen is currently unknown.

Sequencing targeted TCR beta in blood CD8+ and CD4+ T cells. The multiple sclerosis control cohort comprised treatment-naive individuals presenting with stable or active relapsing-remitting disease. The sequenced sample was CD8+ T cells from PBMCs. The source is a human donor with multiple sclerosis.

The CDR3: CASGTDSGNTIYF. The CDR3 coding sequence is TGTGCCAGCGGGACGGACTCTGGAAACACCATATATTTT. The rearrangement links TRBV6-6 to TRBJ1-3; possible D gene TRBD1, 5 bases. Between the trimmed V and J ends, which lost 8 bases and 0 bases, there was a span of 8 bases. The CDR3 runs to 13 residues. CDR1 MNHNY and CDR2 SVGAGI come from the germline V gene (reference sequence).